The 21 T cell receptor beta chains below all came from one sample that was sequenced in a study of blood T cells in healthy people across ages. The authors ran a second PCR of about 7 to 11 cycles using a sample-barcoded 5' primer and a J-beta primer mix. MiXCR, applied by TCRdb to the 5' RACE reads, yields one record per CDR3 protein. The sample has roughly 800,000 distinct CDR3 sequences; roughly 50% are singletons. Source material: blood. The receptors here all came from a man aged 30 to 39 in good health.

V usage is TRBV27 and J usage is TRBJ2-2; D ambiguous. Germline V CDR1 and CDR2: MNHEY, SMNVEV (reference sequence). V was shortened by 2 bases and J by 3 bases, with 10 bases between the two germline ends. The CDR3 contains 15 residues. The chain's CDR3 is CASSLGRGYTGELFF. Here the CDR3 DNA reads TGTGCCAGCAGTTTAGGGCGTGGATACACCGGGGAGCTGTTTTTT.

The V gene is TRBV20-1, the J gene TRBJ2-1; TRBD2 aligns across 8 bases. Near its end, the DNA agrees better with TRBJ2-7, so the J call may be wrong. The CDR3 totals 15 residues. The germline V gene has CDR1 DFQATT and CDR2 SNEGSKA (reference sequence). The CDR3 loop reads CSASGGETRYNEQYF. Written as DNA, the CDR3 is TGCAGTGCTAGCGGGGGGGAGACGAGGTACAATGAGCAGTACTTC.

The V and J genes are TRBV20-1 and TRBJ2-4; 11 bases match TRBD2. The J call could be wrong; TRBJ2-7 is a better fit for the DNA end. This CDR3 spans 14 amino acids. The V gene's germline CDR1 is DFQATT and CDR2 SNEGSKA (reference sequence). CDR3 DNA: TGCAGTGCTTCGACTAGCGGGGTCTTTTACGAGCAGTACTTC. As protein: CSASTSGVFYEQYF.

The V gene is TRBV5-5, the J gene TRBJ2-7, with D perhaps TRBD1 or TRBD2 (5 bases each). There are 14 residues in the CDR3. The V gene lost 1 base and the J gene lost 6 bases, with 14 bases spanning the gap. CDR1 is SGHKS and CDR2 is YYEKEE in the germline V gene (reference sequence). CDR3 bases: TGTGCCAGCAGCTTGCAAGGAACAGGAGGCGAGCAGTACTTC. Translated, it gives CASSLQGTGGEQYF.

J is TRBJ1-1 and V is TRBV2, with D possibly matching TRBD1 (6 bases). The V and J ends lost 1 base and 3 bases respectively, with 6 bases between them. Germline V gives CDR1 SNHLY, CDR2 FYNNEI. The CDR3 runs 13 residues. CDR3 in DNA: TGTGCCAGCAGTGAAGACAGGGACACTGAAGCTTTCTTT. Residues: CASSEDRDTEAFF.

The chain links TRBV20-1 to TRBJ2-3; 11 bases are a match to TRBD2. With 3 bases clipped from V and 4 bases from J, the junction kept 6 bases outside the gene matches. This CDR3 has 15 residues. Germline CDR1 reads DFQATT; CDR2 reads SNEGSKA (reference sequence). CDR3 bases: TGCAGTGCTAGGCCACTAGCGGGAGACCCAGATACGCAGTATTTT. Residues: CSARPLAGDPDTQYF.

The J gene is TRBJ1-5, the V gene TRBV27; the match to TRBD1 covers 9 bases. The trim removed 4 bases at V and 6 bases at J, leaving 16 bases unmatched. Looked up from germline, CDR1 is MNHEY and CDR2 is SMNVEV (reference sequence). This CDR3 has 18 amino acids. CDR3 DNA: TGTGCCAGCAGTTCCACGAACAGGGGGCAAGGGCTTCGTCAGCCCCAGCATTTT. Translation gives CASSSTNRGQGLRQPQHF.

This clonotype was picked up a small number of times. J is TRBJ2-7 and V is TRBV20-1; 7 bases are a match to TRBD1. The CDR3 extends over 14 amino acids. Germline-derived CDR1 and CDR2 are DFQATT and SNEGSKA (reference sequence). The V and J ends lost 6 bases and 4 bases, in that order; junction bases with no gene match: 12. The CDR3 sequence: CSARKGTVSYEQYF. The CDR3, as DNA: TGCAGTGCGCGGAAAGGGACAGTCTCATACGAGCAGTACTTC.

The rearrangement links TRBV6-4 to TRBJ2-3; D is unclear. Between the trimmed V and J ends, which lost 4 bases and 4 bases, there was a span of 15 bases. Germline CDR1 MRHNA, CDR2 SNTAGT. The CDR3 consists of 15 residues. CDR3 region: CASSAQPGIADTQYF. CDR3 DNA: TGTGCCAGCAGTGCCCAGCCGGGTATCGCAGATACGCAGTATTTT.

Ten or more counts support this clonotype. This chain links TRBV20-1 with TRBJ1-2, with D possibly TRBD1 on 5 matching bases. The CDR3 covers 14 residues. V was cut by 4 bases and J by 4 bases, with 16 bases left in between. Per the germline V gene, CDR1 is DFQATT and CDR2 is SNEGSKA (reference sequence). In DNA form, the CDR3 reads TGCAGTGCTACCCCCCCGAGCAGGGTCTATGGCTACACCTTC. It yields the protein CSATPPSRVYGYTF.

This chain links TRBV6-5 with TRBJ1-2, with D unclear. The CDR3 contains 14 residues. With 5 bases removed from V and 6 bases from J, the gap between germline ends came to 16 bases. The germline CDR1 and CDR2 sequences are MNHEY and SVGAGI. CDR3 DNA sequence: TGTGCCAGCAGTGGTGGGTCTGGGTTTGATGGCTACACCTTC. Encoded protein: CASSGGSGFDGYTF.

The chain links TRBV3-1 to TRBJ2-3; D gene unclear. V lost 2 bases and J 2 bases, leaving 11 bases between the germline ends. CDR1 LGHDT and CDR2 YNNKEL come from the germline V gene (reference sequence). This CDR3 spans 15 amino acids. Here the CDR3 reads CASSQYRADTDTQYF. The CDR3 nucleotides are TGTGCCAGCAGCCAATATAGGGCGGACACAGATACGCAGTATTTT.

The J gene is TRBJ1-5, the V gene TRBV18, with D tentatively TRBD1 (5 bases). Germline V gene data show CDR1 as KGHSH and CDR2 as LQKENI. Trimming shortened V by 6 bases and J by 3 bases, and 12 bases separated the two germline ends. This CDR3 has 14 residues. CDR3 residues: CASSPGTINQPQHF. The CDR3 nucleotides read TGTGCCAGCTCCCCCGGGACCATCAATCAGCCCCAGCATTTT.

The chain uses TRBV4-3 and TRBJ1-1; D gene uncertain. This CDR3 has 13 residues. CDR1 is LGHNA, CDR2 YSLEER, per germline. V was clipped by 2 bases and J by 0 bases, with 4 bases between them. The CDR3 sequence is CASSQPMNTEAFF. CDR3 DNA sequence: TGCGCCAGCAGCCAACCCATGAACACTGAAGCTTTCTTT.

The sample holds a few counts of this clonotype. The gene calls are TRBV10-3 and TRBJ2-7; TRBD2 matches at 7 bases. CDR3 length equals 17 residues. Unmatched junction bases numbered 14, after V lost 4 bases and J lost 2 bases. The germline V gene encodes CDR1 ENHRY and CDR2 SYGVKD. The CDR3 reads CAISGIHGSGATYEQYF. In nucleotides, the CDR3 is TGTGCCATCAGTGGGATCCATGGGAGCGGGGCCACCTACGAGCAGTACTTC.

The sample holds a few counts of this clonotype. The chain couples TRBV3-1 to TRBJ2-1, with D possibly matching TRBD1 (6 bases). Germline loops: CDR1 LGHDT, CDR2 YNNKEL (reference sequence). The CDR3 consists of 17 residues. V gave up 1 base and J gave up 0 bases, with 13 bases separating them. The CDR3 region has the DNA TGTGCCAGCAGCCAAGCAGGGGTTGTCATCTCCTACAATGAGCAGTTCTTC. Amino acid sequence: CASSQAGVVISYNEQFF.

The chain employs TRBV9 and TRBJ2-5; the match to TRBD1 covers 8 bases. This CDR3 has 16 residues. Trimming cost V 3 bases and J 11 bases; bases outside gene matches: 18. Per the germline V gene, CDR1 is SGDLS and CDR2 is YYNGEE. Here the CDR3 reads CASSEAGTGGAREQYF. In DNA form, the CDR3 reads TGTGCCAGCAGCGAGGCCGGGACAGGTGGAGCTCGGGAGCAGTACTTC.

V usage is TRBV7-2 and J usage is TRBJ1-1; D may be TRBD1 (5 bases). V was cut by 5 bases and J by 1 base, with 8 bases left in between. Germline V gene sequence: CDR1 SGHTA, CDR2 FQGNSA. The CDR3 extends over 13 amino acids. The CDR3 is CASSAGQNTEAFF. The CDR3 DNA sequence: TGTGCCAGCAGCGCCGGACAGAACACTGAAGCTTTCTTT.

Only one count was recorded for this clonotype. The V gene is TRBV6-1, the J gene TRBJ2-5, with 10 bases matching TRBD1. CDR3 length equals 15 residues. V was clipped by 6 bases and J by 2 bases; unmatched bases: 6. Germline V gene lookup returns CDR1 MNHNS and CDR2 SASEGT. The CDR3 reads CASRDRGRLQETQYF. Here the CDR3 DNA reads TGTGCCAGCAGAGACAGGGGGCGCTTACAAGAGACCCAGTACTTC.

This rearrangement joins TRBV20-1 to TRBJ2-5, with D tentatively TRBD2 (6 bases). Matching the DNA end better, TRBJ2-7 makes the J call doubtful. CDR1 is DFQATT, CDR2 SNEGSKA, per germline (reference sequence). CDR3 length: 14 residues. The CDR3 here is CSAPNGGKADEQYF. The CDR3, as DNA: TGCAGTGCCCCCAACGGCGGGAAGGCGGACGAGCAGTACTTC.

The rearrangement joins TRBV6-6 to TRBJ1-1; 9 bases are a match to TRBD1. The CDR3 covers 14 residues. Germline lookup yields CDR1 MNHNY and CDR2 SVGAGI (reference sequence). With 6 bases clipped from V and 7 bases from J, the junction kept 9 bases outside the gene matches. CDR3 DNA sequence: TGTGCCAGCAGACAACAGGGGGCAAACTATGAAGCTTTCTTT. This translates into CASRQQGANYEAFF.